This TCR beta chain derives from a study of T cell changes during pregnancy in multiple sclerosis. The protocol was immunoSEQ multiplex PCR, while the TCRdb copy is restricted to in-frame clones and leaves out a portion. The data hold 35,000 to 50,000 clones, with about 91% observed a single time. This CDR3 has 16 amino acids. Germline V gene sequence: CDR1 LNHDA, CDR2 SQIVND (reference sequence). The V gene end was trimmed by 1 base and the J gene end by 10 bases; junction bases not matched to a gene: 13. The genes are TRBV19 and TRBJ2-1; 7 bases map to TRBD2. The clonotype was recovered from a female donor in good health, enrolled as a control in a pregnancy study. The sample in question was CD4+ T cells from peripheral blood mononuclear cells, obtained in the third trimester of pregnancy. Here the CDR3 reads CASSIGPWSGGKEQFF. The CDR3 bases are TGTGCCAGTAGTATAGGCCCTTGGTCCGGGGGGAAGGAGCAGTTCTTC.